One sample yielded the 29 T cell receptor beta chains listed below, sequenced in a study of shared clonotypes between healthy human individuals. Generated by immunoSEQ multiplex PCR, the TCRdb table keeps only in-frame clones and is missing some. The sample lists 2,100,000 or so clones; approximately 94% were seen once. Input material: naive CD4+ T cells sorted from blood. Subset given: CD45RA+ positively selected. These receptors originate from a man aged 18 to 35 in good health.

This chain joins TRBV7-6 and TRBJ2-2; maybe TRBD2 (5 bases). Germline V CDR1 and CDR2: SGHVS, FNYEAQ. V was cut by 1 base and J by 4 bases, with 13 bases left in between. The CDR3 has 16 amino acids. CDR3 sequence reads: CASSLEVEVGTGELFF. The CDR3 nucleotides read TGTGCCAGCAGCTTAGAAGTGGAGGTGGGCACCGGGGAGCTGTTTTTT.

The CDR3 DNA sequence: TGTGCCAGCAGCTTAGAAGGCACCTCCTCCTACGAGCAGTACTTC. It translates to CASSLEGTSSYEQYF. The chain joins TRBV11-2 to TRBJ2-7; no reliable D call. Trimming left V 0 bases short and J 0 bases short, with 9 bases between. The CDR3 has 15 residues. Germline values: CDR1 SGHAT, CDR2 FQNNGV.

The gene calls are TRBV5-1 and TRBJ2-7; D is uncertain. The V and J ends lost 1 base and 5 bases respectively, with 10 bases between them. The CDR3 has 13 amino acids. Germline V gene data show CDR1 as SGHRS and CDR2 as YFSETQ. CDR3 loop: CASSLTRLDEQYF. In nucleotides, the CDR3 is TGCGCCAGCAGCTTGACCCGCCTTGACGAGCAGTACTTC.

The J gene is TRBJ2-5, the V gene TRBV29-1, with TRBD1 identical over 9 bases. Trimming cost V 0 bases and J 2 bases; bases outside gene matches: 13. CDR1 SQVTM and CDR2 ANQGSEA come from the germline V gene. This CDR3 contains 18 residues. CDR3 bases: TGCAGCGTTGAAGATCTGAAACAGGGGGCGGGGGTTCAAGAGACCCAGTACTTC. Amino acid sequence: CSVEDLKQGAGVQETQYF.

As regards this clone: The same CDR3 can be traced to other DNA sequences in this sample. The V gene is TRBV7-2, the J gene TRBJ1-5; 9 nucleotides line up with TRBD1. The junction had 3 bases not matched to a gene; V was cut back by 4 bases and J by 5 bases. The CDR3 consists of 14 residues. Per the germline V gene, CDR1 is SGHTA and CDR2 is FQGNSA. The CDR3: CASSSRQGDQPQHF. CDR3 coding DNA: TGTGCCAGCAGCTCCAGACAGGGGGATCAGCCCCAGCATTTT.

The table lists this clone with a count of one. The rearrangement joins TRBV9 to TRBJ2-5, with 13 bases that match TRBD2. There are 16 residues in the CDR3. The V gene's germline CDR1 is SGDLS and CDR2 YYNGEE. The J segment lost 5 bases and the V segment lost 5 bases, leaving 9 bases of the junction unmatched. CDR3 amino acids: CASSGTSGDHGETQYF. Here the CDR3 DNA reads TGTGCCAGCAGTGGGACTAGCGGGGACCATGGGGAGACCCAGTACTTC.

V and J are TRBV15 and TRBJ1-4; the D is unclear. The CDR3 spans 16 residues. Looked up from germline, CDR1 is LNHNV and CDR2 is YYDKDF (reference sequence). Trimming removed 4 bases at V and 0 bases at J, with 12 bases between. CDR3 loop: CATSTRWLTTNEKLFF. The CDR3 bases are TGTGCCACCAGCACGAGGTGGCTAACAACTAATGAAAAACTGTTTTTT.

About this clone: Additional DNA sequences in this sample encode the identical CDR3. The rearrangement joins TRBV5-1 to TRBJ2-3; 7 bases match TRBD2. The CDR3 consists of 14 residues. Germline assignment: CDR1 SGHRS and CDR2 YFSETQ. Trimming took 0 bases from V and 4 from J; bases not matched to a gene: 2. This CDR3 is CASSLVAGADTQYF. The CDR3 DNA reads TGCGCCAGCAGCTTGGTTGCGGGAGCAGATACGCAGTATTTT.

The chain carries TRBV10-1 and TRBJ2-7; 9 positions agree with TRBD1. The CDR3 length is 14 residues. Trimming removed 6 bases from V and 5 bases from J; junction bases left unmatched: 8. Germline V gene data show CDR1 as WNHNN and CDR2 as SYGVQD (reference sequence). CDR3 loop: CASREDRGKDEQYF. The DNA of the CDR3 is TGCGCCAGCAGAGAGGACAGGGGAAAGGACGAGCAGTACTTC.

This clone has a single count. The gene calls are TRBV10-1 and TRBJ2-2; D ambiguous. V lost 3 bases and J lost 4, with 9 bases in between. Germline V gene lookup returns CDR1 WNHNN and CDR2 SYGVQD (reference sequence). The length of the CDR3 is 14 residues. CDR3: CASSETSRTGELFF. The CDR3 DNA reads as TGCGCCAGCAGTGAAACCAGCCGCACCGGGGAGCTGTTTTTT.

This chain links TRBV30 with TRBJ2-3; D might be TRBD2 (6 bases). V lost 0 bases, J lost 4 bases, and 11 bases lay in between. The CDR3 contains 14 residues. The germline V gene has CDR1 GTSNPN and CDR2 SVGIG (reference sequence). As DNA, the CDR3 is TGTGCCTGGAGTGTGCAGCGCGGGGCAGATACGCAGTATTTT. Its protein is CAWSVQRGADTQYF.

The rearrangement joins TRBV5-1 to TRBJ2-2; the D gene could be TRBD1 or TRBD2 (5 bases each). The CDR3 contains 17 residues. Germline-derived CDR1 and CDR2 are SGHRS and YFSETQ. The V end lost 0 bases, the J end lost 1 base, and 13 bases lay between the germline ends. In DNA, the CDR3 is TGCGCCAGCAGCTTGGGTCTCGGGGCCCAGAACACCGGGGAGCTGTTTTTT. Encoded protein: CASSLGLGAQNTGELFF. The whole variable domain, filled in from reference TRBV5-1 and TRBJ2-2, reads KAGVTQTPRYLIKTRGQQVTLSCSPISGHRSVSWYQQTPGQGLQFLFEYFSETQRNKGNFPGRFSGRQFSNSRSEMNVSTLELGDSALYLCASSLGLGAQNTGELFFGEGSRLTVL.

The CDR3 nucleotides read TGTGCCAGCAGCCCGGGACTTATGACCTCCTACGAGCAGTACTTC. This gives the protein CASSPGLMTSYEQYF. The gene calls are TRBV5-5 and TRBJ2-7; a weak D match, TRBD2 (6 bases). The CDR3 has 15 amino acids. CDR1 SGHKS and CDR2 YYEKEE come from the germline V gene (reference sequence). V lost 4 bases and J 0 bases, leaving 14 bases between the germline ends.

V gene TRBV5-4 combines with J gene TRBJ1-3; no definite D call. The CDR3 has 14 amino acids. CDR1 and CDR2 from the germline V gene are SGHNT and YYREEE (reference sequence). Trimming removed 1 base at V and 2 bases at J, with 7 bases between. DNA of the CDR3: TGTGCCAGCAGCTTGTCACTTACTGGAAACACCATATATTTT. This sequence encodes CASSLSLTGNTIYF.

The V and J genes are TRBV15 and TRBJ1-2; D remains ambiguous. Per the germline V gene, CDR1 is LNHNV and CDR2 is YYDKDF (reference sequence). This CDR3 spans 12 amino acids. V lost 1 base to trimming and J lost 3 bases, with 3 bases between them. CDR3 DNA sequence: TGTGCCACCAGCAGAGGGGACTATGGCTACACCTTC. Translated: CATSRGDYGYTF.

V and J are TRBV4-1 and TRBJ2-5; perhaps D is TRBD1 or TRBD2 (7 bases each). CDR3 size: 15 residues. Germline-derived CDR1 and CDR2 are MGHRA and YSYEKL. The V end was cut by 1 base, the J end by 5 bases, with 14 bases between. The CDR3 region is CASSQGAGGVETQYF. The CDR3 nucleotides are TGCGCCAGCAGCCAAGGGGCAGGGGGGGTGGAGACCCAGTACTTC.

V usage is TRBV7-8 and J usage is TRBJ1-3; D is undetermined. The CDR3 runs 16 residues. V lost 1 base, J lost 7 bases, and 17 bases lay in between. The germline CDR1 and CDR2 sequences are SGHVS and FQNEAQ. CDR3 DNA: TGTGCCAGCAGCTTAGATCGTATGTGGGGTTGGAACACCATATATTTT. As protein: CASSLDRMWGWNTIYF.

The chain recombines TRBV5-5 with TRBJ2-2, with a weak D call TRBD2 (5 bases). The CDR3 runs to 15 residues. The germline V gene has CDR1 SGHKS and CDR2 YYEKEE (reference sequence). Trimming shortened V by 4 bases and J by 4 bases, and 14 bases separated the two germline ends. This CDR3 reads CASSPQGSSTGELFF. In nucleotides, the CDR3 is TGTGCCAGCAGCCCGCAAGGGAGCAGCACCGGGGAGCTGTTTTTT. The full variable domain, its missing parts supplied by reference TRBV5-5 and TRBJ2-2, is DAGVTQSPTHLIKTRGQQVTLRCSPISGHKSVSWYQQVLGQGPQFIFQYYEKEERGRGNFPDRFSARQFPNYSSELNVNALLLGDSALYLCASSPQGSSTGELFFGEGSRLTVL.

The V gene is TRBV11-1, the J gene TRBJ1-6; D is possibly TRBD1 (5 bases). The germline V and J ends were trimmed by 5 bases and 9 bases, with 17 bases remaining between them. Germline V gives CDR1 SGHAT, CDR2 FQDESV (reference sequence). The CDR3 loop spans 15 amino acids. In DNA form, the CDR3 reads TGTGCCAGCAGCCGAGGGGAGGCGAGGGCTTCACCCCTCCACTTT. Translation: CASSRGEARASPLHF.

The chain is built from TRBV28 and TRBJ2-1, with D tentatively TRBD1 or TRBD2 (5 bases each). Trimming cost V 5 bases and J 3 bases, with 14 bases left between them. CDR3 length: 15 residues. Germline V gives CDR1 MDHEN, CDR2 SYDVKM. The CDR3 spells CASSTPGRNYNEQFF. As DNA, the CDR3 is TGTGCCAGCAGTACTCCGGGACGGAACTACAATGAGCAGTTCTTC.

The rearrangement links TRBV10-3 to TRBJ1-6; tentatively, D is TRBD1 (6 bases). V lost 10 bases and J 4 bases, leaving 14 bases between the germline ends. CDR1 and CDR2 from the germline V gene are ENHRY and SYGVKD. CDR3 length: 14 residues. This chain's CDR3 is CATSNTGYNSPLHF. DNA of the CDR3: TGTGCCACCTCAAATACAGGGTATAATTCACCCCTCCACTTT.

This chain uses TRBV2 with TRBJ2-7; TRBD1 aligns across 12 bases. The length of the CDR3 is 17 residues. The J segment lost 2 bases and the V segment lost 4 bases, leaving 9 bases of the junction unmatched. Germline V gene sequence: CDR1 SNHLY, CDR2 FYNNEI. The CDR3 DNA follows: TGTGCCAGCAGTGTACCGAGCGGGACAGGGGGCGCCTACGAGCAGTACTTC. Translated, it gives CASSVPSGTGGAYEQYF.

The gene calls are TRBV7-2 and TRBJ1-1; D unresolved. V lost 5 bases to trimming and J lost 1 base, with 14 bases between them. CDR3 length: 15 residues. Per the germline V gene, CDR1 is SGHTA and CDR2 is FQGNSA. CDR3 loop: CASSPHGAGNTEAFF. The CDR3 bases are TGTGCCAGCAGCCCGCACGGAGCGGGGAACACTGAAGCTTTCTTT.

The DNA of the CDR3 is TGTGCCAGCAGCCCAAGCCCGGGACAGGTCCCAGATACGCAGTATTTT. Its translation is CASSPSPGQVPDTQYF. The chain uses TRBV25-1 and TRBJ2-3, with 8 bases fitting TRBD1. The trim removed 6 bases at V and 4 bases at J, leaving 12 bases unmatched. The CDR3 is 16 residues long. Germline lookup yields CDR1 MGHDK and CDR2 SYGVNS.

V and J are TRBV7-2 and TRBJ1-6, with TRBD1 as a possible D gene (6 bases). Germline CDR1 SGHTA, CDR2 FQGNSA. The CDR3 has 18 residues. V lost 5 bases to trimming and J lost 7 bases, with 24 bases between them. This chain's CDR3 is CASSPRGMRGWANSPLHF. Written as DNA, the CDR3 is TGTGCCAGCAGCCCAAGGGGGATGCGAGGGTGGGCCAATTCACCCCTCCACTTT. The whole variable domain, remainder taken from reference TRBV7-2 and TRBJ1-6, is GAGVSQSPSNKVTEKGKDVELRCDPISGHTALYWYRQSLGQGLEFLIYFQGNSAPDKSGLPSDRFSAERTGGSVSTLTIQRTQQEDSAVYLCASSPRGMRGWANSPLHFGNGTRLTVT.

This clone came up once. The V gene is TRBV30, the J gene TRBJ2-6, with D maybe TRBD1 (5 bases). CDR1 and CDR2 (germline): GTSNPN, SVGIG (reference sequence). The CDR3 spans 14 residues. The ends were cut back, 5 bases at V and 0 bases at J, with 8 bases in the middle. The CDR3 DNA is TGTGCCTGGGATCAGGGCTCTGGGGCCAACGTCCTGACTTTC. This codes for CAWDQGSGANVLTF.

This clone was seen only once. The V and J genes are TRBV30 and TRBJ2-5; 11 bases fit TRBD2. The length of the CDR3 is 14 residues. Germline V CDR1 and CDR2: GTSNPN, SVGIG (reference sequence). V lost 4 bases and J lost 0; bases outside the gene matches: 1. CDR3 DNA sequence: TGTGCCTGGACTAGCGGGGGGTACCAAGAGACCCAGTACTTC. Its protein is CAWTSGGYQETQYF.

The chain links TRBV30 to TRBJ1-4; no definite D call. The V end lost 4 bases, the J end lost 10 bases, and 13 bases lay between the germline ends. This CDR3 is 12 amino acids long. Germline V CDR1 and CDR2: GTSNPN, SVGIG (reference sequence). The CDR3, as DNA: TGTGCCTGGACAGTGCAAGGAGGAAAACTGTTTTTT. This translates into CAWTVQGGKLFF.

For this clone: Other nucleotide sequences in the sample specify the same CDR3. The rearrangement joins TRBV7-9 to TRBJ2-5, with 9 positions matching TRBD1. The CDR3 runs 13 residues. V was pared by 5 bases and J by 4 bases, with 2 bases of the junction left unmatched. The germline V gene encodes CDR1 SEHNR and CDR2 FQNEAQ (reference sequence). This CDR3 reads CASSLQGAETQYF. The CDR3 DNA is TGTGCCAGCAGCCTACAGGGGGCAGAGACCCAGTACTTC.